These 24 T cell receptor beta chains originate from one sample sequenced in a study of cytomegalovirus exposure and HLA in healthy donors (dated by TCRdb to the late 2010s). The library was produced with the immunoSEQ multiplex PCR assay. TCRdb's version of the immuneACCESS table is confined to in-frame rearrangements and falls short of the full clone set. An unresolved V gene accounts for under half of the shortfall where checked; the remainder is of unknown origin. In all, the sample holds hundreds of thousands of clones, and around 86% of those were seen once. The biggest ten clones account for over 0.75% of the sample. Sequenced material: PBMCs. All receptors derive from a woman aged 18-29 years in good health and CMV-seronegative.

This sequence joins TRBV27 and TRBJ2-2, with 9 bases aligning to TRBD2. CDR1 is MNHEY and CDR2 is SMNVEV in the germline V gene (reference sequence). The CDR3 loop spans 16 amino acids. The J segment lost 5 bases and the V segment lost 4 bases, leaving 8 bases of the junction unmatched. The CDR3 DNA sequence: TGTGCCAGCAGTTACATAGCGGGAGCGGGTACCGGGGAGCTGTTTTTT. As protein: CASSYIAGAGTGELFF.

The sample holds one count of this clone. The CDR3 nucleotides are TGTGCCAGCAGGGGGGGTGAGCAGTTCTTC. Its translation: CASRGGEQFF. V gene TRBV28 combines with J gene TRBJ2-1; the D gene is possibly TRBD2 (6 bases). The CDR3 covers 10 residues. The V end was cut by 6 bases, the J end by 9 bases, with 6 bases between. The germline V gene has CDR1 MDHEN and CDR2 SYDVKM.

The chain uses TRBV7-8 and TRBJ2-2; the D is unclear. The CDR3 loop spans 15 amino acids. CDR1 and CDR2 (germline): SGHVS, FQNEAQ. The V gene lost 5 bases and the J gene lost 0 bases, with 10 bases spanning the gap. As DNA, the CDR3 is TGTGCCAGCAGCCAAAAGAGGACGAACACCGGGGAGCTGTTTTTT. This translates into CASSQKRTNTGELFF.

The gene calls are TRBV5-8 and TRBJ2-5, with 14 bases aligning to TRBD2. The CDR3 totals 19 residues. The junction had 15 bases not matched to a gene; V was cut back by 4 bases and J by 4 bases. Germline assignment: CDR1 SGHTS and CDR2 YDEGEE. The CDR3 nucleotides are TGTGCCAGCAGCCCCAGACTAGCGGGGGGGCCTGTAATGAGAGAGACCCAGTACTTC. It is translated as CASSPRLAGGPVMRETQYF.

V gene TRBV6-1 combines with J gene TRBJ2-7, with 8 bases lining up with TRBD1. This CDR3 comprises 13 residues. The trim removed 8 bases at V and 7 bases at J, leaving 10 bases unmatched. Germline V CDR1 and CDR2: MNHNS, SASEGT. In DNA, the CDR3 is TGTGCCAGCTGGGATGGGACAGGATTAGAGCAGTACTTC. Amino acids: CASWDGTGLEQYF.

This clone has a handful of counts. The rearrangement uses TRBV4-1 and TRBJ2-1; 9 nucleotides match TRBD2. The CDR3 has 16 residues. V lost 2 bases to trimming and J lost 8 bases; unmatched junction nucleotides: 10. Germline V gene lookup returns CDR1 MGHRA and CDR2 YSYEKL. This CDR3 reads CASSQPSGRRIDEQFF. CDR3 nucleotide sequence: TGCGCCAGCAGCCAACCGAGCGGGAGGCGGATCGATGAGCAGTTCTTC.

V usage is TRBV9 and J usage is TRBJ2-3, with D perhaps TRBD2 (5 bases). Germline V gene sequence: CDR1 SGDLS, CDR2 YYNGEE. V was trimmed by 5 bases and J by 5 bases, leaving 15 bases between them. The length of the CDR3 is 14 residues. CDR3: CASSPSPTEDTQYF. The DNA of the CDR3 is TGTGCCAGCAGTCCTAGCCCGACCGAAGATACGCAGTATTTT.

The chain employs TRBV9 and TRBJ1-1, with 7 nucleotides matching TRBD1. CDR3 size: 14 residues. The trim removed 4 bases at V and 5 bases at J, leaving 8 bases unmatched. From germline, CDR1 is SGDLS and CDR2 YYNGEE. The CDR3 DNA sequence: TGTGCCAGCAGCCGCAACAGGGGTGGAACTGAAGCTTTCTTT. Encoded protein: CASSRNRGGTEAFF.

The rearrangement joins TRBV6-5 to TRBJ2-7; D may be TRBD2 (6 bases). Germline V CDR1 and CDR2: MNHEY, SVGAGI. The CDR3 is 16 residues long. The V and J ends lost 2 bases and 4 bases respectively, with 18 bases between them. The CDR3: CASSYARDSGSYEQYF. The CDR3 nucleotides are TGTGCCAGCAGTTACGCCCGAGATAGCGGCTCATACGAGCAGTACTTC.

This clone has a handful of counts. The V and J genes are TRBV15 and TRBJ2-7, with 8 bases lining up with TRBD2. The germline gives CDR1 LNHNV, CDR2 YYDKDF (reference sequence). The CDR3 is 18 residues long. The ends lost 1 base at V and 0 bases at J; junction bases unmatched: 11. CDR3 nucleotides: TGTGCCACCAGCAGAGCTGGTGCTAGCGGGTTCCGCTCCTACGAGCAGTACTTC. This translates into CATSRAGASGFRSYEQYF.

The chain has TRBV29-1 and TRBJ2-1, with 8 bases fitting TRBD2. The CDR3 loop spans 15 amino acids. Trimming cost V 0 bases and J 2 bases; bases outside gene matches: 3. Germline CDR1 SQVTM, CDR2 ANQGSEA. CDR3 DNA sequence: TGCAGCGTTGAAGATGGAGCGGGAGCCTACAATGAGCAGTTCTTC. Translation gives CSVEDGAGAYNEQFF.

V is TRBV2 and J is TRBJ2-1; 9 nucleotides agree with TRBD2. The CDR3 is 15 residues long. Per germline, CDR1 SNHLY and CDR2 FYNNEI. V shed 7 bases and J 4 bases; nucleotides not matched to a gene: 8. CDR3 coding DNA: TGTGCCAGCATTCTCGAACTAGCGGGTTACAATGAGCAGTTCTTC. It yields the protein CASILELAGYNEQFF.

This chain's CDR3 is CASSVEGINEKLFF. The DNA for the CDR3 is TGTGCCAGCAGTGTAGAGGGAATTAATGAAAAACTGTTTTTT. This chain uses TRBV2 with TRBJ1-4; D is uncertain. This CDR3 comprises 14 residues. Germline-derived CDR1 and CDR2 are SNHLY and FYNNEI. The ends were cut back, 4 bases at V and 4 bases at J, with 10 bases in the middle. The full variable domain, rest sourced from reference TRBV2 and TRBJ1-4, is EPEVTQTPSHQVTQMGQEVILRCVPISNHLYFYWYRQILGQKVEFLVSFYNNEISEKSEIFDDQFSVERPDGSNFTLKIRSTKLEDSAMYFCASSVEGINEKLFFGSGTQLSVL.

This clone was seen a single time. The chain has TRBV18 and TRBJ1-5; D gene uncertain. Germline V CDR1 and CDR2: KGHSH, LQKENI. Trimming removed 6 bases at V and 4 bases at J, with 7 bases between. This CDR3 region has 12 residues. The CDR3 DNA reads TGTGCCAGCTCCCAGGAAAATCAGCCCCAGCATTTT. Its translation is CASSQENQPQHF.

The chain couples TRBV19 to TRBJ2-7, with D possibly matching TRBD2 (6 bases). From germline, CDR1 is LNHDA and CDR2 SQIVND (reference sequence). CDR3 size: 15 residues. Trimming removed 5 bases at V and 5 bases at J, with 19 bases between. This CDR3 reads CASSGSQREVHEQYF. CDR3 coding DNA: TGTGCCAGTAGTGGGTCCCAGAGGGAGGTCCACGAGCAGTACTTC. Complete variable domain (other parts from reference TRBV19 and TRBJ2-7): DGGITQSPKYLFRKEGQNVTLSCEQNLNHDAMYWYRQDPGQGLRLIYYSQIVNDFQKGDIAEGYSVSREKKESFPLTVTSAQKNPTAFYLCASSGSQREVHEQYFGPGTRLTVT.

The rearrangement uses TRBV28 and TRBJ2-7, with 10 bases aligning to TRBD1. The CDR3 runs to 15 residues. Germline V CDR1 and CDR2: MDHEN, SYDVKM. Trimming removed 5 bases from V and 5 bases from J; junction bases left unmatched: 9. The CDR3 DNA reads TGTGCCAGCAGTCCCTCCGGGACAGGGGAACACGAGCAGTACTTC. Translated, it gives CASSPSGTGEHEQYF. Looking up the rest from reference TRBV28 and TRBJ2-7 gives the full variable domain: DVKVTQSSRYLVKRTGEKVFLECVQDMDHENMFWYRQDPGLGLRLIYFSYDVKMKEKGDIPEGYSVSREKKERFSLILESASTNQTSMYLCASSPSGTGEHEQYFGPGTRLTVT.

The chain has TRBV15 and TRBJ2-7; 10 bases agree with TRBD2. The trim removed 4 bases at V and 0 bases at J, leaving 15 bases unmatched. Per germline, CDR1 LNHNV and CDR2 YYDKDF (reference sequence). CDR3 length equals 19 residues. CDR3 sequence reads: CATSKEPPILAGASYEQYF. CDR3 coding DNA: TGTGCCACCAGCAAAGAGCCGCCTATTCTAGCGGGAGCCTCCTACGAGCAGTACTTC.

The genes are TRBV7-9 and TRBJ2-7, with 11 bases lining up with TRBD2. This CDR3 spans 17 amino acids. With 5 bases clipped from V and 2 bases from J, the junction kept 11 bases outside the gene matches. From germline, CDR1 is SEHNR and CDR2 FQNEAQ (reference sequence). CDR3 nucleotide sequence: TGTGCCAGCAGCCCGAAGTCCGGGACTAGCGGAACCTACGAGCAGTACTTC. Residues: CASSPKSGTSGTYEQYF.

This clone was observed a few times. This chain uses TRBV9 with TRBJ1-1; no clear D. Between the trimmed V and J ends, which lost 4 bases and 4 bases, there was a span of 11 bases. CDR3 size: 13 residues. Germline CDR1 and CDR2: SGDLS and YYNGEE. CDR3 sequence (DNA): TGTGCCAGCAGCTTAGGTCCGAGCACTGAAGCTTTCTTT. It encodes CASSLGPSTEAFF. Supplemented by reference TRBV9 and TRBJ1-1, the full variable domain reads DSGVTQTPKHLITATGQRVTLRCSPRSGDLSVYWYQQSLDQGLQFLIQYYNGEERAKGNILERFSAQQFPDLHSELNLSSLELGDSALYFCASSLGPSTEAFFGQGTRLTVV.

The V and J genes are TRBV9 and TRBJ2-3; 11 bases are a match to TRBD2. The CDR3 has 18 residues. Losses at the gene ends were 0 bases for V and 2 bases for J; bases not matched to a gene: 8. The germline gives CDR1 SGDLS, CDR2 YYNGEE. CDR3 amino acids: CASSVGSSGGKPTDTQYF. CDR3 nucleotides: TGTGCCAGCAGCGTAGGTTCTAGCGGGGGGAAGCCCACAGATACGCAGTATTTT.

J is TRBJ2-3 and V is TRBV5-1, with a weak D call TRBD1 (6 bases). CDR3 length: 16 amino acids. V shed 0 bases and J shed 4 bases, with 15 bases lying between them. In germline, CDR1 is SGHRS, CDR2 YFSETQ. CDR3 sequence: CASSLEPGAAADTQYF. The CDR3 DNA is TGCGCCAGCAGCTTGGAGCCAGGGGCGGCGGCAGATACGCAGTATTTT.

The table lists this clone with a few counts. The chain combines TRBV28 with TRBJ1-2, with 7 bases aligning to TRBD1. The trim removed 5 bases at V and 6 bases at J, leaving 3 bases unmatched. In germline, CDR1 is MDHEN, CDR2 SYDVKM. The CDR3 length is 12 residues. CDR3 coding DNA: TGTGCCAGCAGTCCCGACAGGGATGGCTACACCTTC. Its translation is CASSPDRDGYTF.

The rearrangement joins TRBV7-8 to TRBJ2-1; 7 bases map to TRBD2. The J segment lost 10 bases and the V segment lost 4 bases, leaving 4 bases of the junction unmatched. Germline CDR1 reads SGHVS; CDR2 reads FQNEAQ. The CDR3 contains 12 residues. DNA for the CDR3: TGTGCCAGCAGCTCCCGGGGGGTCGAGCAGTTCTTC. This translates into CASSSRGVEQFF.

The gene calls are TRBV7-2 and TRBJ2-2, with 7 bases lining up with TRBD2. The junction had 13 bases not matched to a gene; V was cut back by 4 bases and J by 5 bases. Germline CDR1 and CDR2: SGHTA and FQGNSA. This CDR3 has 17 residues. CDR3 region: CASSSPGGGFRTGELFF. In nucleotides, the CDR3 is TGTGCCAGCAGCTCCCCGGGGGGAGGCTTTAGGACCGGGGAGCTGTTTTTT.